Shown below are 27 T cell receptor beta chains from a single sample sequenced in a study of T cell changes during pregnancy in multiple sclerosis. Data came from immunoSEQ multiplex PCR; TCRdb stores just in-frame clones and leaves some out. This sample has some 48,000 clones, with around 87% found just once. This specimen consisted of CD8+ T cells from peripheral blood mononuclear cells, obtained in the second trimester of pregnancy. The receptors derive from a female donor with multiple sclerosis, enrolled in a pregnancy study.

V usage is TRBV6-5 and J usage is TRBJ2-7, with a tentative D call TRBD1 (6 bases). CDR3 length: 15 residues. The germline V and J ends were trimmed by 1 base and 3 bases, with 13 bases remaining between them. Germline loops: CDR1 MNHEY, CDR2 SVGAGI. In nucleotides, the CDR3 is TGTGCCAGCAGTTACTGGGCAGGGGAAGGCTACGAGCAGTACTTC. As protein: CASSYWAGEGYEQYF.

About this clone: A junction end diverges from the germline sequence, so it may reflect a read error. The V and J genes are TRBV7-9 and TRBJ1-2; unclear D gene. CDR1 is SEHNR and CDR2 is FQNEAQ in the germline V gene (reference sequence). This CDR3 comprises 11 residues. In nucleotides, the CDR3 is TGTGCCAGCAGCCCCGAATCAGCCCGGGCCTTC. It is translated as CASSPESARAF.

The J gene is TRBJ1-6, the V gene TRBV15; tentative D call: TRBD1 (5 bases). Germline CDR1 LNHNV, CDR2 YYDKDF (reference sequence). The CDR3 loop spans 17 amino acids. V lost 0 bases, J lost 2 bases, and 11 bases lay in between. The CDR3 DNA sequence: TGTGCCACCAGCAGAGATCACCCAGGGACCTATAATTCACCCCTCCACTTT. Translated: CATSRDHPGTYNSPLHF.

A note on this clone: One end of the junction fails to match germline, which may point to a read error. V gene TRBV5-6 combines with J gene TRBJ2-4; 10 positions agree with TRBD2. CDR1 is SGHDT, CDR2 YYEEEE, per germline. This CDR3 has 14 amino acids. The CDR3 spells CASSLELAGNLQHF. DNA of the CDR3: TGTGCCAGCAGCTTGGAACTAGCGGGGAATTTACAGCACTTC.

CDR3 DNA sequence: TGTGCCAGCAGTTTAGGTCCTCTCGGGTACGAGCAGTACTTC. Translated: CASSLGPLGYEQYF. V gene TRBV27 combines with J gene TRBJ2-7; D remains unclear. Trimming took 2 bases from V and 4 from J, leaving 12 bases between them. This CDR3 is built from 14 residues. The V gene's germline CDR1 is MNHEY and CDR2 SMNVEV (reference sequence).

This chain links TRBV4-2 with TRBJ2-3, with TRBD2 identical over 12 bases. V gave up 0 bases and J gave up 7 bases; unmatched junction bases: 5. CDR1 and CDR2 (germline): LGHNA, YNFKEQ. CDR3 length: 16 amino acids. The CDR3 DNA reads as TGTGCCAGCAGCCAAGATCTAGCGGGGGGGCCGTATACGCAGTATTTT. Amino acids: CASSQDLAGGPYTQYF.

The chain carries TRBV9 and TRBJ2-1, with D unclear. CDR3 length equals 13 residues. CDR1 is SGDLS and CDR2 is YYNGEE in the germline V gene. V was clipped by 0 bases and J by 3 bases, with 4 bases between them. CDR3 sequence (DNA): TGTGCCAGCAGCGTAGGCGACTACAATGAGCAGTTCTTC. It specifies CASSVGDYNEQFF.

V usage is TRBV9 and J usage is TRBJ1-1; D might be TRBD1 (5 bases). CDR3 size: 17 residues. Germline CDR1 SGDLS, CDR2 YYNGEE. V lost 0 bases and J lost 5, with 20 bases in between. CDR3 bases: TGTGCCAGCAGCGTAGCTGGGGCGGGGCCCCAGGCAACTGAAGCTTTCTTT. Translated, it gives CASSVAGAGPQATEAFF.

The J gene is TRBJ2-3, the V gene TRBV15; no clear D gene. Between the trimmed V and J ends, which lost 2 bases and 0 bases, there was a span of 18 bases. Looked up from germline, CDR1 is LNHNV and CDR2 is YYDKDF (reference sequence). The length of the CDR3 is 18 residues. The CDR3 protein is CATSRPAGIPPSTDTQYF. As DNA, the CDR3 is TGTGCCACCAGCAGACCGGCAGGAATACCCCCTAGCACAGATACGCAGTATTTT.

The chain couples TRBV19 to TRBJ1-1, with D perhaps matching TRBD1 (6 bases). The V gene's germline CDR1 is LNHDA and CDR2 SQIVND (reference sequence). Trimming stripped 0 bases from V and 7 bases from J, with 15 bases between. The CDR3 totals 15 residues. The CDR3 DNA reads TGTGCCAGTAGTATAGACCAAACAGGGTCCAATGAAGCTTTCTTT. This translates into CASSIDQTGSNEAFF. Filled out from reference TRBV19 and TRBJ1-1, the complete variable domain reads DGGITQSPKYLFRKEGQNVTLSCEQNLNHDAMYWYRQDPGQGLRLIYYSQIVNDFQKGDIAEGYSVSREKKESFPLTVTSAQKNPTAFYLCASSIDQTGSNEAFFGQGTRLTVV.

The chain has TRBV7-9 and TRBJ2-7; 9 bases map to TRBD1. Germline-derived CDR1 and CDR2 are SEHNR and FQNEAQ (reference sequence). CDR3 length: 13 residues. V was clipped by 5 bases and J by 3 bases; unmatched bases: 2. This CDR3 is CASSGTGIYEQYF. The CDR3 region has the DNA TGTGCCAGCAGCGGGACAGGGATCTACGAGCAGTACTTC.

The V call is TRBV7-9, the J call TRBJ1-1, with D possibly being TRBD1 (6 bases). Germline V gene sequence: CDR1 SEHNR, CDR2 FQNEAQ (reference sequence). V dropped 5 bases and J dropped 0 bases, with 13 bases sitting between them. The CDR3 is made up of 15 amino acids. The CDR3 DNA follows: TGTGCCAGCAGCCCCGCGGACAGAATGAACACTGAAGCTTTCTTT. Protein sequence: CASSPADRMNTEAFF.

The chain recombines TRBV2 with TRBJ2-5, with TRBD2 matching 10 bases. Germline CDR1 and CDR2: SNHLY and FYNNEI. This CDR3 is built from 15 residues. The trim removed 10 bases at V and 4 bases at J, leaving 12 bases unmatched. The CDR3 nucleotides read TGTGCCACCGCCCTCGGGACTAGCGAAGGAGAGACCCAGTACTTC. Translation gives CATALGTSEGETQYF. The whole variable domain, remainder taken from reference TRBV2 and TRBJ2-5, is EPEVTQTPSHQVTQMGQEVILRCVPISNHLYFYWYRQILGQKVEFLVSFYNNEISEKSEIFDDQFSVERPDGSNFTLKIRSTKLEDSAMYFCATALGTSEGETQYFGPGTRLLVL.

Written as DNA, the CDR3 is TGTGCCTGGAGTGTATCGGGAGTTGAAGCTTTCTTT. This gives the protein CAWSVSGVEAFF. The J gene is TRBJ1-1, the V gene TRBV30; D remains ambiguous. Trimming stripped 0 bases from V and 7 bases from J, with 9 bases between. The CDR3 is 12 residues long. The germline V gene has CDR1 GTSNPN and CDR2 SVGIG (reference sequence).

The chain joins TRBV9 to TRBJ2-2; no definite D call. The CDR3 sequence is 12 residues long. Per germline, CDR1 SGDLS and CDR2 YYNGEE. Deletions cut 4 bases from V and 5 bases from J, with 6 bases between. The CDR3 spells CASSSRTGELFF. DNA of the CDR3: TGTGCCAGCAGCTCCCGGACCGGGGAGCTGTTTTTT.

This chain connects TRBV19 to TRBJ2-2; 8 nucleotides line up with TRBD1. The CDR3 length is 17 residues. The V segment lost 6 bases and the J segment 3 bases; nucleotides outside the gene matches: 12. In germline, CDR1 is LNHDA, CDR2 SQIVND (reference sequence). CDR3 loop: CASRLLGQGYDTGELFF. CDR3 DNA: TGTGCCAGTAGGCTCCTCGGACAGGGTTACGACACCGGGGAGCTGTTTTTT. The variable domain in full, completed from reference TRBV19 and TRBJ2-2, reads DGGITQSPKYLFRKEGQNVTLSCEQNLNHDAMYWYRQDPGQGLRLIYYSQIVNDFQKGDIAEGYSVSREKKESFPLTVTSAQKNPTAFYLCASRLLGQGYDTGELFFGEGSRLTVL.

This chain links TRBV7-6 with TRBJ2-2, with 12 bases aligning to TRBD2. The germline gives CDR1 SGHVS, CDR2 FNYEAQ. CDR3 length: 15 residues. J gave up 6 bases and V 3 bases, and 2 bases lay outside the gene matches. This CDR3 is CASSFGTSGSGELFF. The CDR3 nucleotides read TGTGCCAGCAGCTTTGGGACTAGCGGGTCCGGGGAGCTGTTTTTT.

A few counts support this clone. The chain couples TRBV6-4 to TRBJ2-7; TRBD1 might be the D (5 bases). The CDR3 extends over 15 amino acids. Trimming cost V 6 bases and J 6 bases, with 21 bases left between them. The germline gives CDR1 MRHNA, CDR2 SNTAGT. DNA for the CDR3: TGTGCCAGCAGAGAGGACACGCGGCCTGCAGGCGAGCAGTACTTC. Residues: CASREDTRPAGEQYF.

This chain uses TRBV27 with TRBJ2-1, with TRBD2 identical over 9 bases. Losses at the gene ends were 0 bases for V and 8 bases for J; bases not matched to a gene: 8. Looked up from germline, CDR1 is MNHEY and CDR2 is SMNVEV (reference sequence). CDR3 size: 16 residues. CDR3 residues: CASSLSLAGLGDEQFF. In DNA, the CDR3 is TGTGCCAGCAGTTTATCTCTAGCGGGATTGGGCGATGAGCAGTTCTTC.

V and J are TRBV9 and TRBJ2-5; TRBD2 might be the D (6 bases). The V gene lost 3 bases and the J gene lost 0 bases, with 12 bases spanning the gap. The CDR3 spans 15 residues. Germline values: CDR1 SGDLS, CDR2 YYNGEE. CDR3 region: CASSGWGEYQETQYF. The CDR3 nucleotides are TGTGCCAGCAGCGGATGGGGGGAGTACCAAGAGACCCAGTACTTC.

The J gene is TRBJ2-3, the V gene TRBV30, with D maybe TRBD1 (6 bases). Germline V gene data show CDR1 as GTSNPN and CDR2 as SVGIG (reference sequence). V lost 8 bases and J 6 bases, leaving 12 bases between the germline ends. The CDR3 totals 11 residues. The chain's CDR3 is CAGQGWDTQYF. CDR3 in DNA: TGTGCCGGCCAGGGGTGGGATACGCAGTATTTT.

Written as DNA, the CDR3 is TGCAGCGTTGATGGGGACAGATGGTATGACTATGGCTACACCTTC. Translated, it gives CSVDGDRWYDYGYTF. The V gene is TRBV29-1, the J gene TRBJ1-2; TRBD1 aligns across 7 bases. V shed 3 bases and J 3 bases; nucleotides not matched to a gene: 10. The CDR3 loop spans 15 amino acids. CDR1 is SQVTM, CDR2 ANQGSEA, per germline.

The CDR3 protein is CASSLSLGERFSPLHF. DNA of the CDR3: TGTGCCAGCAGTTTATCTTTAGGGGAACGATTTTCACCCCTCCACTTT. The J gene is TRBJ1-6, the V gene TRBV27, with D tentatively TRBD1 (5 bases). Deletions cut 0 bases from V and 9 bases from J, with 15 bases between. Germline V CDR1 and CDR2: MNHEY, SMNVEV (reference sequence). This CDR3 contains 16 residues.

The gene calls are TRBV7-3 and TRBJ2-3; TRBD2 aligns across 9 bases. The CDR3 is made up of 16 amino acids. With V trimmed by 5 bases and J by 0 bases, 6 bases remained unmatched. CDR1 and CDR2 (germline): SGHTA, FQGTGA. CDR3 region: CASSQAAGGSTDTQYF. In DNA form, the CDR3 reads TGTGCCAGCAGCCAAGCAGCGGGGGGAAGCACAGATACGCAGTATTTT. Supplemented by reference TRBV7-3 and TRBJ2-3, the full variable domain reads GAGVSQTPSNKVTEKGKYVELRCDPISGHTALYWYRQSLGQGPEFLIYFQGTGAADDSGLPNDRFFAVRPEGSVSTLKIQRTERGDSAVYLCASSQAAGGSTDTQYFGPGTRLTVL.

The CDR3 reads CASSNPRLAEEHEQFF. CDR3 nucleotide sequence: TGTGCCAGTAGTAACCCTCGACTAGCGGAAGAGCATGAGCAGTTCTTC. The chain couples TRBV19 to TRBJ2-1, with 9 bases fitting TRBD2. Germline V gives CDR1 LNHDA, CDR2 SQIVND (reference sequence). The CDR3 consists of 16 residues. The junction had 12 bases not matched to a gene; V was cut back by 4 bases and J by 8 bases.

V is TRBV11-2 and J is TRBJ2-7, with TRBD1 as a possible D gene (6 bases). The V end lost 1 base, the J end lost 6 bases, and 13 bases lay between the germline ends. The CDR3 sequence is 14 residues long. CDR1 and CDR2 (germline): SGHAT, FQNNGV. The CDR3 nucleotides read TGTGCCAGCAGCTTAGGGTCTGGACAGCGCGAGCAGTACTTC. It specifies CASSLGSGQREQYF.

Here the CDR3 reads CASSFIASGGPSSYNEQFF. In DNA, the CDR3 is TGTGCCAGCAGCTTCATCGCTAGCGGGGGTCCGAGCTCCTACAATGAGCAGTTCTTC. This chain links TRBV7-9 with TRBJ2-1; TRBD2 matches 10 bases. The CDR3 covers 19 residues. The J segment lost 0 bases and the V segment lost 3 bases, leaving 11 bases of the junction unmatched. Germline V gives CDR1 SEHNR, CDR2 FQNEAQ (reference sequence).